Shown below are 14 T cell receptor beta chains from a single sample sequenced in a study of CD8+ T cells in alopecia areata. Reverse transcription of extracted RNA yielded cDNA, which provided the sequencing template. TCRdb's table, derived via immunoSEQ multiplex PCR, lists solely in-frame clones and lacks some. The sample has about 91,000 clones; 35% to 45% are singletons. The sample taken for sequencing was CD4+ T cells sorted from blood. These receptors originate from a human donor with alopecia areata.

The chain has TRBV4-1 and TRBJ1-6; possibly TRBD1 for D (5 bases). Per germline, CDR1 MGHRA and CDR2 YSYEKL. The CDR3 runs to 21 residues. V shed 4 bases and J shed 0 bases, with 25 bases lying between them. CDR3 region: CASSPKGLGMGGSSYNSPLHF. CDR3 in DNA: TGCGCCAGCAGCCCCAAAGGGCTGGGAATGGGGGGGAGCTCCTATAATTCACCCCTCCACTTT.

The genes are TRBV29-1 and TRBJ1-1, with 8 bases identical to TRBD1. Trimming removed 4 bases from V and 2 bases from J; junction bases left unmatched: 3. The CDR3 extends over 13 amino acids. Germline loops: CDR1 SQVTM, CDR2 ANQGSEA. CDR3: CSVVGTGNTEAFF. The CDR3 DNA is TGCAGCGTTGTAGGGACAGGTAACACTGAAGCTTTCTTT.

This clone was detected only a few times. The V call is TRBV5-1, the J call TRBJ2-5; D uncertain. V was cut by 4 bases and J by 4 bases, with 14 bases left in between. The CDR3 is made up of 14 amino acids. Germline V gene data show CDR1 as SGHRS and CDR2 as YFSETQ. The CDR3, as DNA: TGCGCCAGCAGCCCGACCGGGCCGCCAGAGACCCAGTACTTC. This encodes CASSPTGPPETQYF.

CDR3 residues: CASSYPGQGAGQPQHF. The CDR3 DNA is TGTGCCAGCAGTTACCCGGGACAGGGGGCAGGTCAGCCCCAGCATTTT. V usage is TRBV6-6 and J usage is TRBJ1-5; TRBD1 agrees at 12 bases. Germline CDR1 and CDR2: MNHNY and SVGAGI (reference sequence). This CDR3 contains 16 residues. V trimming: 2 bases; J trimming: 6 bases; junction bases outside the gene matches: 5.

J is TRBJ1-2 and V is TRBV29-1; D is ambiguous. Germline CDR1 is SQVTM and CDR2 is ANQGSEA. The CDR3 spans 12 residues. Trimming stripped 3 bases from V and 1 base from J, with 6 bases between. The CDR3 loop reads CSVEAVNYGYTF. The CDR3 DNA reads as TGCAGCGTTGAGGCAGTTAACTATGGCTACACCTTC.

The J gene is TRBJ2-4, the V gene TRBV7-2; perhaps D is TRBD1 or TRBD2 (5 bases each). The CDR3 runs to 15 residues. The germline gives CDR1 SGHTA, CDR2 FQGNSA. V lost 5 bases to trimming and J lost 6 bases, with 17 bases between them. The CDR3 DNA reads as TGTGCCAGCAGCGTTCCTGGGGACGCCTTAAACATTCAGTACTTC. Protein: CASSVPGDALNIQYF.

The CDR3 sequence is CSVGAGEKLFF. CDR3 nucleotides: TGCAGCGTTGGGGCTGGTGAAAAACTGTTTTTT. The genes are TRBV29-1 and TRBJ1-4; D is undetermined. Trimming stripped 4 bases from V and 7 bases from J, with 7 bases between. CDR3 length equals 11 residues. Looked up from germline, CDR1 is SQVTM and CDR2 is ANQGSEA.

This chain joins TRBV28 and TRBJ2-2, with a weak D call TRBD1 (5 bases). CDR1 MDHEN and CDR2 SYDVKM come from the germline V gene. The CDR3 covers 14 residues. V gave up 3 bases and J gave up 6 bases, with 11 bases separating them. CDR3 DNA: TGTGCCAGCAGTTTCCTAAGGGGCTCCGGGGAGCTGTTTTTT. Translation: CASSFLRGSGELFF.

This rearrangement joins TRBV29-1 to TRBJ2-3; 11 positions agree with TRBD2. Germline-derived CDR1 and CDR2 are SQVTM and ANQGSEA. V shed 2 bases and J 4 bases; nucleotides not matched to a gene: 5. The CDR3 is 15 residues long. CDR3 nucleotide sequence: TGCAGCGTTGAACGCCTAGCGGGGGGTGCAGATACGCAGTATTTT. This codes for CSVERLAGGADTQYF.

The chain employs TRBV15 and TRBJ2-7; no reliable D call. The germline CDR1 and CDR2 sequences are LNHNV and YYDKDF (reference sequence). CDR3 size: 14 residues. The V and J ends lost 0 bases and 0 bases respectively, with 6 bases between them. In DNA form, the CDR3 reads TGTGCCACCAGCAGAGATGCAAACTCCTACGAGCAGTACTTC. Translating it yields CATSRDANSYEQYF. Based on the CDR3 plus reference TRBV15 and TRBJ2-7, the full variable domain is DAMVIQNPRYQVTQFGKPVTLSCSQTLNHNVMYWYQQKSSQAPKLLFHYYDKDFNNEADTPDNFQSRRPNTSFCFLDIRSPGLGDTAMYLCATSRDANSYEQYFGPGTRLTVT.

The CDR3 sequence: CSVENPEAFF. In nucleotides, the CDR3 is TGCAGCGTTGAAAACCCTGAAGCTTTCTTT. The V and J genes are TRBV29-1 and TRBJ1-1; D gene ambiguous. The CDR3 covers 10 residues. V shed 2 bases and J shed 6 bases, with 4 bases lying between them. CDR1 and CDR2 (germline): SQVTM, ANQGSEA. The whole variable domain, remainder taken from reference TRBV29-1 and TRBJ1-1, is SAVISQKPSRDICQRGTSLTIQCQVDSQVTMMFWYRQQPGQSLTLIATANQGSEATYESGFVIDKFPISRPNLTFSTLTVSNMSPEDSSIYLCSVENPEAFFGQGTRLTVV.

Remarks on this clone: Different DNA sequences within this sample yield the same CDR3. The rearrangement joins TRBV29-1 to TRBJ2-2; TRBD1 aligns across 8 bases. The CDR3 loop spans 13 amino acids. Germline V CDR1 and CDR2: SQVTM, ANQGSEA. With 6 bases clipped from V and 5 bases from J, the junction kept 5 bases outside the gene matches. CDR3 nucleotides: TGCAGCGTGGATACAGGGGGTACCGGGGAGCTGTTTTTT. Translating gives CSVDTGGTGELFF.

The V gene is TRBV29-1, the J gene TRBJ2-1; no firm D call. Trimming left V 7 bases short and J 0 bases short, with 19 bases between. The CDR3 is 16 residues long. Germline V gene data show CDR1 as SQVTM and CDR2 as ANQGSEA. The DNA for the CDR3 is TGCAGCGCTGACCTGACCGCGCTTAGCTCCTACAATGAGCAGTTCTTC. Translating it yields CSADLTALSSYNEQFF.

This clone turned up a few times. The rearrangement uses TRBV28 and TRBJ2-5; 8 nucleotides align to TRBD1. This CDR3 contains 15 residues. CDR1 is MDHEN and CDR2 is SYDVKM in the germline V gene. After removal of 6 bases from V and 2 bases from J, the junction contained 8 bases not matched to a gene. The CDR3 protein is CASRKLDREQETQYF. CDR3 DNA: TGTGCCAGCAGAAAACTGGACAGGGAGCAAGAGACCCAGTACTTC.